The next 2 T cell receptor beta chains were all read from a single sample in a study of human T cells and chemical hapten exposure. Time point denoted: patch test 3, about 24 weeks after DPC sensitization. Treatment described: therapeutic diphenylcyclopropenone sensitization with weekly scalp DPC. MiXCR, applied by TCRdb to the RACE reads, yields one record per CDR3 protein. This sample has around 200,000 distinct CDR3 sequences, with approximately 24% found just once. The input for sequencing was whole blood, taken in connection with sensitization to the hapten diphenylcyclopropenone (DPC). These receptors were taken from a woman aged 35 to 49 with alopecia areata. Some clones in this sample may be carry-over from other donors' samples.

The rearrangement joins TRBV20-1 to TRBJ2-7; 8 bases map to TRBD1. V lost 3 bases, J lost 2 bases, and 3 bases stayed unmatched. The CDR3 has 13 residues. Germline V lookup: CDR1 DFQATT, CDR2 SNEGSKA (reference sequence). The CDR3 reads CSARKTGAYEQYF. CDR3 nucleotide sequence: TGCAGTGCTAGGAAGACAGGGGCCTACGAGCAGTACTTC.

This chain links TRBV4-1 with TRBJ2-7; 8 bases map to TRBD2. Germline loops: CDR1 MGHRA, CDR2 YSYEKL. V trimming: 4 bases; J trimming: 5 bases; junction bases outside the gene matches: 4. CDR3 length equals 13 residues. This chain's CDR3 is CASSPQRENEQYF. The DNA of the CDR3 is TGCGCCAGCAGCCCCCAGCGGGAGAACGAGCAGTACTTC.